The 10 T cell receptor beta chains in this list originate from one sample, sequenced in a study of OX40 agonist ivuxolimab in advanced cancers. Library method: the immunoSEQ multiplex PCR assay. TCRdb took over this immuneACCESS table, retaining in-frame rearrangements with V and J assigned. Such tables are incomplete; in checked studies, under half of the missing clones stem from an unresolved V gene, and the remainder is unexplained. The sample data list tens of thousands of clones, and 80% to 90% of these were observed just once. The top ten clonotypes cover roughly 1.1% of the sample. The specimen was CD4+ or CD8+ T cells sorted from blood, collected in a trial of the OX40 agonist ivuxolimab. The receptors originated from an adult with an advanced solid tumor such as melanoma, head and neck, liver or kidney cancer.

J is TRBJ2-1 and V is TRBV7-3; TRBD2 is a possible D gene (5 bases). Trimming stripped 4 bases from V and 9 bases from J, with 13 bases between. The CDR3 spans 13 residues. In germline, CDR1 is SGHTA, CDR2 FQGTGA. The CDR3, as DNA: TGTGCCAGCAGCTCGTCTAGTGAGGGTGAGCAGTTCTTC. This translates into CASSSSSEGEQFF.

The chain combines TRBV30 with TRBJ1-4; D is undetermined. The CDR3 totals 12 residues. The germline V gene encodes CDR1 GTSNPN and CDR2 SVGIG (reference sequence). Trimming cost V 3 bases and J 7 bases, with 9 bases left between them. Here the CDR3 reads CAWSPEFEKLFF. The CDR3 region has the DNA TGTGCCTGGAGCCCCGAGTTTGAAAAACTGTTTTTT. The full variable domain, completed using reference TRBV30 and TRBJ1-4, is SQTIHQWPATLVQPVGSPLSLECTVEGTSNPNLYWYRQAAGRGLQLLFYSVGIGQISSEVPQNLSASRPQDRQFILSSKKLLLSDSGFYLCAWSPEFEKLFFGSGTQLSVL.

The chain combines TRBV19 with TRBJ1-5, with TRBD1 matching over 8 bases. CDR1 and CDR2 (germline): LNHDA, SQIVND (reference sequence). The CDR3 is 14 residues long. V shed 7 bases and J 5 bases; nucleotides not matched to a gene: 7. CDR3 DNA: TGTGCCAGTACCTCCGGACAGGGTGATCAGCCCCAGCATTTT. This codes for CASTSGQGDQPQHF.

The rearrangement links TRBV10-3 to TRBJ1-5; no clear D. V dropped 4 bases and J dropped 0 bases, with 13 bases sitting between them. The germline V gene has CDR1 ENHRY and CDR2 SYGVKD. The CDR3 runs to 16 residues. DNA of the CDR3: TGTGCCATCAGTGGTAGTCGGGCGGATAGCAATCAGCCCCAGCATTTT. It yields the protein CAISGSRADSNQPQHF.

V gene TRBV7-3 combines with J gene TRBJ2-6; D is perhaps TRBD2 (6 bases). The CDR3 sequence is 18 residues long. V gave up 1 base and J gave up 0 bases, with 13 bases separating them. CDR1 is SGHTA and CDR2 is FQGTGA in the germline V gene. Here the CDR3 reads CASSLMEGRISGANVLTF. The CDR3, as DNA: TGTGCCAGCAGCTTAATGGAGGGACGGATCTCTGGGGCCAACGTCCTGACTTTC.

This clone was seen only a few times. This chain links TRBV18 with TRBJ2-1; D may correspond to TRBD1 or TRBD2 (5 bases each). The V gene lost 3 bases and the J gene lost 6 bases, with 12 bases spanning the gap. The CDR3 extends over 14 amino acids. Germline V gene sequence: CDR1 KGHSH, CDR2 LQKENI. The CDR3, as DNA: TGTGCCAGCTCACCTAGAGGGGCCAGCAATGAGCAGTTCTTC. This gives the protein CASSPRGASNEQFF.

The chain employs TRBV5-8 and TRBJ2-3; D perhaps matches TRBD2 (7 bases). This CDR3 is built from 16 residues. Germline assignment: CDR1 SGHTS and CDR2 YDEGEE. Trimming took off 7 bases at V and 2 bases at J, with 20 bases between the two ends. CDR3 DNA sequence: TGTGCCAGCGGATACCTCACAGGGAGGGCCACAGATACGCAGTATTTT. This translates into CASGYLTGRATDTQYF. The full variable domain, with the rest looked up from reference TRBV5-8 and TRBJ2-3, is EAGVTQSPTHLIKTRGQQATLRCSPISGHTSVYWYQQALGLGLQFLLWYDEGEERNRGNFPPRFSGRQFPNYSSELNVNALELEDSALYLCASGYLTGRATDTQYFGPGTRLTVL.

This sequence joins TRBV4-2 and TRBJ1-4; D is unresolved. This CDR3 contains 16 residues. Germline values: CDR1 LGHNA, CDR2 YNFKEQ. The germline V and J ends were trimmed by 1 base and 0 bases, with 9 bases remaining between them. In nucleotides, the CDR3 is TGTGCCAGCAGCCAAGGGACCGATACAACTAATGAAAAACTGTTTTTT. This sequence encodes CASSQGTDTTNEKLFF.

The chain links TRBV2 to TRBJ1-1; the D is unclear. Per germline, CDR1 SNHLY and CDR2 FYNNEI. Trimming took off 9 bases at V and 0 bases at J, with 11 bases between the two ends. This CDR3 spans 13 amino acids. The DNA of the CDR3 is TGTGCCAGTCGGGATGGGTTGAACACTGAAGCTTTCTTT. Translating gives CASRDGLNTEAFF.

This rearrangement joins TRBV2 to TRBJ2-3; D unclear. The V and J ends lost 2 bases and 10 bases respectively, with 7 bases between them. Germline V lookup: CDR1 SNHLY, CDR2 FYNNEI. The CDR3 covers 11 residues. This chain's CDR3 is CASSEMEPQYF. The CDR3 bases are TGTGCCAGCAGTGAAATGGAGCCGCAGTATTTT.